The 11 T cell receptor beta chains reported below all come from one sample, sequenced in a study of T-cell memory formation after mild COVID-19. MiXCR, applied by TCRdb to the 5' RACE reads, yields one record per CDR3 protein. This table has around 150,000 distinct CDR3 sequences, under 14% appearing once. Sequencing used PBMCs or a T cell subset sorted from them (not recorded which). All receptors derive from a man aged 18 to 30 who had mild COVID-19 (a few samples of this study predate the infection). Cell type and time point are not known.

This clonotype has more than one count but fewer than ten. Here the CDR3 DNA reads TGCGCCAGCAGCTGGGGACCTCCGGGGGATACGCAGTATTTT. Its translation: CASSWGPPGDTQYF. The chain is built from TRBV5-1 and TRBJ2-3; D may be TRBD1 or TRBD2 (5 bases each). CDR1 is SGHRS and CDR2 is YFSETQ in the germline V gene. The CDR3 extends over 14 amino acids. V was pared by 3 bases and J by 6 bases, with 14 bases between. Full variable domain (outside the CDR3, taken from reference TRBV5-1 and TRBJ2-3): KAGVTQTPRYLIKTRGQQVTLSCSPISGHRSVSWYQQTPGQGLQFLFEYFSETQRNKGNFPGRFSGRQFSNSRSEMNVSTLELGDSALYLCASSWGPPGDTQYFGPGTRLTVL.

This clonotype turned up a few times. The CDR3 is CSVGATTNTGELFF. CDR3 in DNA: TGCAGCGTTGGCGCAACTACGAACACCGGGGAGCTGTTTTTT. The V gene is TRBV29-1, the J gene TRBJ2-2; D is unresolved. Trimming removed 4 bases at V and 0 bases at J, with 9 bases between. This CDR3 is 14 amino acids long. Germline V gives CDR1 SQVTM, CDR2 ANQGSEA.

The gene calls are TRBV5-1 and TRBJ2-2; possibly TRBD1 for D (5 bases). CDR1 and CDR2 from the germline V gene are SGHRS and YFSETQ. V was cut by 4 bases and J by 4 bases, with 14 bases left in between. This CDR3 is built from 15 residues. The CDR3 sequence is CASSNPPGPTGELFF. The DNA of the CDR3 is TGCGCCAGCAGCAACCCGCCAGGGCCCACCGGGGAGCTGTTTTTT.

This clonotype occurred a few times. J is TRBJ2-1 and V is TRBV7-3, with 8 bases matching TRBD2. Looked up from germline, CDR1 is SGHTA and CDR2 is FQGTGA. The V and J ends lost 3 bases and 5 bases, in that order; junction bases with no gene match: 3. This CDR3 has 14 residues. DNA for the CDR3: TGTGCCAGCAGCTTTCGTAGCGGGGACAATGAGCAGTTCTTC. Translating gives CASSFRSGDNEQFF.

This clonotype was counted a few times. The CDR3 loop is CASSLGEAYGYTF. CDR3 nucleotide sequence: TGCGCCAGCAGCTTGGGCGAGGCCTATGGCTACACCTTC. The chain employs TRBV5-1 and TRBJ1-2; no firm D call. CDR1 SGHRS and CDR2 YFSETQ come from the germline V gene. V shed 0 bases and J shed 4 bases, with 7 bases lying between them. The CDR3 contains 13 residues.

This clonotype has a count of ten or more. The chain recombines TRBV12-3 or TRBV12-4 with TRBJ1-4; D may be TRBD1 (5 bases). V shed 3 bases and J shed 6 bases, with 14 bases lying between them. This CDR3 region has 15 residues. CDR3 nucleotide sequence: TGTGCCAGCAGTTTTGGAAACAGGCCCCATGAAAAACTGTTTTTT. Its translation is CASSFGNRPHEKLFF.

This clonotype was seen a few times. This sequence joins TRBV10-3 and TRBJ1-2; 7 bases agree with TRBD1. V trimming: 7 bases; J trimming: 4 bases; junction bases outside the gene matches: 12. There are 15 residues in the CDR3. Germline CDR1 and CDR2: ENHRY and SYGVKD. In nucleotides, the CDR3 is TGTGCCATCACCCAGAACAGGGGTACAGGCTATGGCTACACCTTC. Amino acids: CAITQNRGTGYGYTF.

The sample holds a few counts of this clonotype. CDR3 in amino acids: CSASLPTGDTEAFF. The CDR3, as DNA: TGCAGTGCTAGTCTGCCGACAGGGGACACTGAAGCTTTCTTT. The gene calls are TRBV20-1 and TRBJ1-1; 8 nucleotides agree with TRBD1. The CDR3 runs to 14 residues. From germline, CDR1 is DFQATT and CDR2 SNEGSKA (reference sequence). With 3 bases clipped from V and 3 bases from J, the junction kept 6 bases outside the gene matches.

This clonotype came up a few times. The genes are TRBV20-1 and TRBJ1-2; D is unclear. V was pared by 1 base and J by 6 bases, with 15 bases between. Looked up from germline, CDR1 is DFQATT and CDR2 is SNEGSKA (reference sequence). This CDR3 comprises 14 residues. The CDR3 coding sequence is TGCAGTGCTAGAGTGGCTAGGGAGGCGAATGGCTACACCTTC. This gives the protein CSARVAREANGYTF.

CDR3 nucleotide sequence: TGTGCCAGCAGCGTAGGCCCTAGCGGGGGGGATGAGCAGTTCTTC. Protein sequence: CASSVGPSGGDEQFF. The rearrangement joins TRBV9 to TRBJ2-1; 12 positions agree with TRBD2. V shed 0 bases, J shed 8 bases, and the junction held 3 bases outside the gene matches. Germline V gene data show CDR1 as SGDLS and CDR2 as YYNGEE. The CDR3 length is 15 residues.

CDR3 sequence (DNA): TGCGCCAGCAGCGCTACCGGGACCAGCTACGGGGAGCAGTACTTC. Translation: CASSATGTSYGEQYF. This chain connects TRBV5-1 to TRBJ2-7; perhaps D is TRBD1 or TRBD2 (5 bases each). This CDR3 comprises 15 residues. Trimming pared 4 bases from V and 7 bases from J, leaving 21 bases between. Germline assignment: CDR1 SGHRS and CDR2 YFSETQ.